Presented here are 27 T cell receptor beta chains from one specimen sequenced in a study of glioma-infiltrating T cells after dendritic cell vaccination. Here immunoSEQ multiplex PCR was the method, and the copy in TCRdb shows in-frame clones only, minus some. The table has approximately 90,000 clones, approximately 81% seen once. Material: blood, obtained before dendritic cell vaccination. Receptors originate from a human donor with glioblastoma.

CDR3 sequence reads: CASSKGGRDSRNQPQHF. The CDR3, as DNA: TGTGCCAGCAGCAAAGGTGGTAGGGACAGCCGAAATCAGCCCCAGCATTTT. This chain joins TRBV21-1 and TRBJ1-5; TRBD1 is the table's D call and was not checked against the DNA. TRBV21-1 counts as a pseudogene. This CDR3 contains 17 residues.

This clone appeared once. The chain recombines TRBV5-1 with TRBJ2-3; 7 bases line up with TRBD1. V lost 0 bases, J lost 6 bases, and 7 bases stayed unmatched. The CDR3 runs to 15 residues. CDR1 and CDR2 (germline): SGHRS, YFSETQ. CDR3 in amino acids: CASSLAGQSADTQYF. The CDR3 DNA reads as TGCGCCAGCAGCTTGGCGGGACAGTCTGCCGATACGCAGTATTTT.

This clone was picked up a small number of times. The chain carries TRBV2 and TRBJ1-1, with 7 bases matching TRBD1. Per germline, CDR1 SNHLY and CDR2 FYNNEI. Losses at the gene ends were 5 bases for V and 4 bases for J; bases not matched to a gene: 4. The CDR3 has 13 residues. The CDR3 DNA is TGTGCCAGCAGTCTGACAGGGACCACTGAAGCTTTCTTT. This translates into CASSLTGTTEAFF.

This rearrangement joins TRBV10-3 to TRBJ2-2; 9 bases fit TRBD2. The germline gives CDR1 ENHRY, CDR2 SYGVKD. This CDR3 is 14 amino acids long. J lost 5 bases, V lost 7 bases, and 5 bases had no gene match. The CDR3 reads CAITAGGVTGELFF. For the CDR3, the DNA is TGTGCCATCACGGCGGGAGGGGTGACCGGGGAGCTGTTTTTT.

The chain joins TRBV7-2 to TRBJ1-1; possibly TRBD1 for D (6 bases). The CDR3 has 14 residues. V was pared by 3 bases and J by 4 bases, with 12 bases between. The V gene's germline CDR1 is SGHTA and CDR2 FQGNSA. CDR3 region: CASSFLQGSTEAFF. The DNA for the CDR3 is TGTGCCAGCAGCTTCCTACAGGGTAGCACTGAAGCTTTCTTT. Supplemented by reference TRBV7-2 and TRBJ1-1, the full variable domain reads GAGVSQSPSNKVTEKGKDVELRCDPISGHTALYWYRQSLGQGLEFLIYFQGNSAPDKSGLPSDRFSAERTGGSVSTLTIQRTQQEDSAVYLCASSFLQGSTEAFFGQGTRLTVV.

This chain joins TRBV10-3 and TRBJ1-1; no clear D gene. The CDR3 loop spans 13 amino acids. CDR1 ENHRY and CDR2 SYGVKD come from the germline V gene. V lost 2 bases to trimming and J lost 4 bases, with 8 bases between them. For the CDR3, the DNA is TGTGCCATCAGTGAGGCAGTACCCACTGAAGCTTTCTTT. Residues: CAISEAVPTEAFF.

The chain recombines TRBV18 with TRBJ2-7; 8 nucleotides align to TRBD1. The CDR3 totals 13 residues. Unmatched junction bases numbered 3, after V lost 2 bases and J lost 6 bases. Germline values: CDR1 KGHSH, CDR2 LQKENI. DNA for the CDR3: TGTGCCAGCTCACCATCGGACAGGGCCGAGCAGTACTTC. This sequence encodes CASSPSDRAEQYF.

This clone has a single count. The rearrangement joins TRBV7-3 to TRBJ2-1; 7 nucleotides align to TRBD2. This CDR3 region has 14 residues. Germline V CDR1 and CDR2: SGHTA, FQGTGA. The junction had 2 bases not matched to a gene; V was cut back by 2 bases and J by 4 bases. The CDR3 nucleotides read TGTGCCAGCAGCTTAGGGACTACTTACAATGAGCAGTTCTTC. Translating it yields CASSLGTTYNEQFF.

The rearrangement links TRBV12-2 to TRBJ1-1; the table names TRBD1, a call not compared with the DNA. TRBV12-2 is noted as a pseudogene. This CDR3 comprises 10 residues. CDR3 protein: CTQGCPEAFF. CDR3 in DNA: TGTACCCAGGGGTGCCCTGAAGCTTTCTTT.

The chain uses TRBV2 and TRBJ1-2; TRBD1 agrees at 9 bases. V lost 7 bases to trimming and J lost 3 bases; unmatched junction nucleotides: 6. The CDR3 is 14 amino acids. Germline V gene data show CDR1 as SNHLY and CDR2 as FYNNEI. The CDR3 region is CASNQQGADYGYTF. The CDR3 DNA reads as TGTGCCAGCAATCAACAGGGGGCGGACTATGGCTACACCTTC.

The chain links TRBV11-2 to TRBJ2-5; TRBD1 agrees at 7 bases. This CDR3 comprises 15 residues. Germline V lookup: CDR1 SGHAT, CDR2 FQNNGV. The V gene end was trimmed by 3 bases and the J gene end by 4 bases; junction bases not matched to a gene: 8. The CDR3 spells CASSFRANRGETQYF. The CDR3 DNA sequence: TGTGCCAGCAGCTTTCGCGCAAACAGGGGAGAGACCCAGTACTTC.

The rearrangement links TRBV7-6 to TRBJ2-2, with TRBD1 as a possible D gene (6 bases). Trimming removed 10 bases from V and 6 bases from J, with 18 bases in between. CDR1 is SGHVS, CDR2 FNYEAQ, per germline. The CDR3 covers 14 residues. The DNA for the CDR3 is TGTGCCACCCTCGGACAGATCACCGCCGGGGAGCTGTTTTTT. This gives the protein CATLGQITAGELFF.

The chain recombines TRBV2 with TRBJ2-5, with D possibly TRBD1 on 5 matching bases. Trimming shortened V by 0 bases and J by 5 bases, and 13 bases separated the two germline ends. CDR3 length: 15 amino acids. Germline loops: CDR1 SNHLY, CDR2 FYNNEI. CDR3 amino acids: CASSEASQGGETQYF. Here the CDR3 DNA reads TGTGCCAGCAGTGAAGCCAGTCAGGGCGGCGAGACCCAGTACTTC.

The J gene is TRBJ1-3, the V gene TRBV7-6, with D possibly TRBD1 on 6 matching bases. The V gene lost 4 bases and the J gene lost 0 bases, with 16 bases spanning the gap. In germline, CDR1 is SGHVS, CDR2 FNYEAQ. The CDR3 spans 17 residues. In DNA, the CDR3 is TGTGCCAGCAGCTCCTTGGACAGACCTCGCTCTGGAAACACCATATATTTT. It translates to CASSSLDRPRSGNTIYF.

The rearrangement uses TRBV5-1 and TRBJ2-1; 7 bases are shared with TRBD2. The CDR3 runs 14 residues. Trimming at V came to 2 bases and at J to 7 bases, leaving 6 bases not matched to a gene. CDR1 is SGHRS, CDR2 YFSETQ, per germline. Here the CDR3 DNA reads TGCGCCAGCAGCTTCGCGGGAGCGTGGAATGAGCAGTTCTTC. It translates to CASSFAGAWNEQFF.

About this clone: Other DNA sequences in the same sample also yield this CDR3. This chain joins TRBV10-2 and TRBJ1-2; D not resolved. The CDR3 consists of 14 residues. V was shortened by 0 bases and J by 2 bases, with 7 bases between the two germline ends. CDR1 and CDR2 from the germline V gene are WSHSY and SAAADI. The CDR3 is CASSESESNYGYTF. Here the CDR3 DNA reads TGCGCCAGCAGTGAGTCGGAGAGCAACTATGGCTACACCTTC.

The chain recombines TRBV2 with TRBJ2-7; maybe TRBD2 (5 bases). Per the germline V gene, CDR1 is SNHLY and CDR2 is FYNNEI. V lost 3 bases and J lost 2, with 11 bases in between. The CDR3 runs to 14 residues. CDR3 sequence: CASSDGLAPYEQYF. The CDR3 DNA reads TGTGCCAGCAGTGACGGCCTAGCCCCCTACGAGCAGTACTTC.

The chain joins TRBV18 to TRBJ1-2; 7 nucleotides align to TRBD1. From germline, CDR1 is KGHSH and CDR2 LQKENI. V lost 3 bases and J lost 4; bases outside the gene matches: 11. This CDR3 is built from 16 residues. The CDR3 DNA follows: TGTGCCAGCTCACCTTGGGAACAGGGGAGCGTCTATGGCTACACCTTC. Its translation: CASSPWEQGSVYGYTF.

This rearrangement joins TRBV27 to TRBJ2-2; 7 bases are a match to TRBD2. The V segment lost 6 bases and the J segment 3 bases; nucleotides outside the gene matches: 4. This CDR3 spans 14 amino acids. Germline CDR1 MNHEY, CDR2 SMNVEV (reference sequence). The CDR3 loop is CASSRGVHTGELFF. CDR3 coding DNA: TGTGCCAGCAGCCGGGGGGTTCACACCGGGGAGCTGTTTTTT.

V usage is TRBV7-2 and J usage is TRBJ1-5; no clear D gene. This CDR3 contains 13 residues. V dropped 3 bases and J dropped 3 bases, with 6 bases sitting between them. Germline values: CDR1 SGHTA, CDR2 FQGNSA. For the CDR3, the DNA is TGTGCCAGCAGCTTCACAGTCAATCAGCCCCAGCATTTT. Translation: CASSFTVNQPQHF.

V usage is TRBV5-1 and J usage is TRBJ2-3; TRBD1 might be the D (7 bases). V was trimmed by 6 bases and J by 5 bases, leaving 19 bases between them. The CDR3 has 15 amino acids. Germline CDR1 and CDR2: SGHRS and YFSETQ. CDR3 protein: CASNSQGGSVDTQYF. The CDR3 DNA reads as TGCGCCAGCAATAGTCAGGGGGGCAGTGTAGATACGCAGTATTTT.

The V call is TRBV10-3, the J call TRBJ2-7, with 11 bases identical to TRBD2. Losses at the gene ends were 3 bases for V and 0 bases for J; bases not matched to a gene: 10. Germline CDR1 is ENHRY and CDR2 is SYGVKD. CDR3 size: 18 residues. The CDR3 loop reads CAISEGTSGLKSSYEQYF. The CDR3 DNA reads TGTGCCATCAGTGAAGGGACTAGCGGACTAAAAAGCTCCTACGAGCAGTACTTC.

The chain combines TRBV5-1 with TRBJ1-1; D not resolved. This CDR3 comprises 16 residues. V lost 0 bases to trimming and J lost 6 bases, with 18 bases between them. Germline values: CDR1 SGHRS, CDR2 YFSETQ. DNA for the CDR3: TGCGCCAGCAGCTTGGGGGCCCGTGGGAGGGTCTCTGAAGCTTTCTTT. It yields the protein CASSLGARGRVSEAFF.

The genes are TRBV5-1 and TRBJ1-5, with 8 positions matching TRBD1. The germline gives CDR1 SGHRS, CDR2 YFSETQ. The CDR3 has 15 residues. The junction had 6 bases not matched to a gene; V was cut back by 1 base and J by 6 bases. Here the CDR3 DNA reads TGCGCCAGCAGCTTGACAGGGGGGCAGGCTCAGCCCCAGCATTTT. Translated, it gives CASSLTGGQAQPQHF. The variable domain in full, completed from reference TRBV5-1 and TRBJ1-5, reads KAGVTQTPRYLIKTRGQQVTLSCSPISGHRSVSWYQQTPGQGLQFLFEYFSETQRNKGNFPGRFSGRQFSNSRSEMNVSTLELGDSALYLCASSLTGGQAQPQHFGDGTRLSIL.

This clone has only a few counts. J is TRBJ1-2 and V is TRBV4-1; the D gene is possibly TRBD1 (5 bases). V dropped 0 bases and J dropped 5 bases, with 10 bases sitting between them. The germline gives CDR1 MGHRA, CDR2 YSYEKL. The CDR3 runs to 14 residues. The CDR3 DNA is TGCGCCAGCAGCCAAGAGCGGACATTATATGGCTACACCTTC. The encoded protein is CASSQERTLYGYTF.

The J gene is TRBJ2-1, the V gene TRBV15; 8 nucleotides match TRBD2. Per germline, CDR1 LNHNV and CDR2 YYDKDF (reference sequence). Trimming removed 6 bases from V and 7 bases from J; junction bases left unmatched: 8. This CDR3 spans 14 amino acids. CDR3 in DNA: TGTGCCACCAGTCGGGGGGGCGGGTGGAATGAGCAGTTCTTC. Protein sequence: CATSRGGGWNEQFF.

The chain uses TRBV4-2 and TRBJ1-4; D is undetermined. The V gene's germline CDR1 is LGHNA and CDR2 YNFKEQ. This CDR3 is built from 15 residues. Trimming cost V 3 bases and J 7 bases, with 15 bases left between them. The CDR3 DNA reads TGTGCCAGCAGCCAGGGCAGTCTCTACAGTGAAAAACTGTTTTTT. It translates to CASSQGSLYSEKLFF.